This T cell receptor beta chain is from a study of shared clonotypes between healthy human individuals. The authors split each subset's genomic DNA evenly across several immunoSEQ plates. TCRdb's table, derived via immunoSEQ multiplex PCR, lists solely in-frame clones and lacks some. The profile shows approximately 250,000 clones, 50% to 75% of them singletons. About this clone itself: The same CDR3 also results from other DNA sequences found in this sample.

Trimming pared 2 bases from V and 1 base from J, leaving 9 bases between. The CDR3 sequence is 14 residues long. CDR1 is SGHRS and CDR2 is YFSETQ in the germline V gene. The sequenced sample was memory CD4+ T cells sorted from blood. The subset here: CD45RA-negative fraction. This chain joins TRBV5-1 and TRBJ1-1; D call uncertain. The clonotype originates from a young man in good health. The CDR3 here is CASSFKGQNTEAFF. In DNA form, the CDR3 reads TGCGCCAGCAGCTTCAAGGGCCAGAACACTGAAGCTTTCTTT.